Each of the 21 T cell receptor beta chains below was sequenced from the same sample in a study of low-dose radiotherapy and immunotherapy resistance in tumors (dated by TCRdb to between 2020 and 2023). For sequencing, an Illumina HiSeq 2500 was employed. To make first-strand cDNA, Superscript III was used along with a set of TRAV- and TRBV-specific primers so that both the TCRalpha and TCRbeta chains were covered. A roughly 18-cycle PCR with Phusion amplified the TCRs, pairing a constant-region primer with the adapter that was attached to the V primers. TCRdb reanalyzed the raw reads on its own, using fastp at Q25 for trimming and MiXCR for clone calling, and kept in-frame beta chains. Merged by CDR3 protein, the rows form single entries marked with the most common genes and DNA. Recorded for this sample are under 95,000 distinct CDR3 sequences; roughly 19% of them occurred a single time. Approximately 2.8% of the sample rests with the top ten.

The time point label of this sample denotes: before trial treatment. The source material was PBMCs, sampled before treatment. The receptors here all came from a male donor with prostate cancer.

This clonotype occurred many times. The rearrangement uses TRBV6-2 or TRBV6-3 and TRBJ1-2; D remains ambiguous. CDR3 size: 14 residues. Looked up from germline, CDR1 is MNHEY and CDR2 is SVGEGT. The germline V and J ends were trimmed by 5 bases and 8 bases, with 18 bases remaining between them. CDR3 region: CASSEQQRVGGYTF. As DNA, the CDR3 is TGTGCCAGCAGTGAACAACAGAGGGTAGGCGGCTACACCTTC.

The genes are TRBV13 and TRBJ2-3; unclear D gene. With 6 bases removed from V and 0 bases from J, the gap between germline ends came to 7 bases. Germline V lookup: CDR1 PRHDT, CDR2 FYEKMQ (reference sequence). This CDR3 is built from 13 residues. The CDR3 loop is CASRSDSTDTQYF. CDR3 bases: TGTGCCAGCAGGTCAGACAGCACAGATACGCAGTATTTT.

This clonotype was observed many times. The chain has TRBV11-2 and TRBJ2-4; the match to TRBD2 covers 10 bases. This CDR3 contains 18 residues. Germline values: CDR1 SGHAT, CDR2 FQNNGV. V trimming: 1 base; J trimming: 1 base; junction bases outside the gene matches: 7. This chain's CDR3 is CASSLVPASGGAKNIQYF. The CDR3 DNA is TGTGCCAGCAGCTTAGTCCCAGCTAGCGGGGGCGCCAAAAACATTCAGTACTTC.

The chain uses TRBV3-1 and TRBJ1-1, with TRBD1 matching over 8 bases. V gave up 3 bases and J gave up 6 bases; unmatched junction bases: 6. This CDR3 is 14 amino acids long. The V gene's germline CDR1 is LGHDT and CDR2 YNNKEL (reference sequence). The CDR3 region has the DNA TGTGCCAGCAGCCAGAGACAGGGGTCGGCTGAAGCTTTCTTT. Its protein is CASSQRQGSAEAFF.

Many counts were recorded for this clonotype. CDR3 amino acids: CASSGDPRGEGTYEQYF. Written as DNA, the CDR3 is TGTGCCAGCAGCGGAGACCCACGGGGGGAGGGGACCTACGAGCAGTACTTC. This sequence joins TRBV13 and TRBJ2-7; 7 bases match TRBD2. CDR3 size: 17 residues. Germline V CDR1 and CDR2: PRHDT, FYEKMQ (reference sequence). Trimming removed 5 bases from V and 2 bases from J; junction bases left unmatched: 15.

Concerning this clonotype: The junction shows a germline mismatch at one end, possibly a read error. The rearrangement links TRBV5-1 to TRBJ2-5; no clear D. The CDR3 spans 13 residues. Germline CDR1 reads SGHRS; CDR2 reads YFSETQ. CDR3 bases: TGCGCCAGCACCTTGGAGACGAGTGAGACCCAGTACTTC. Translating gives CASTLETSETQYF.

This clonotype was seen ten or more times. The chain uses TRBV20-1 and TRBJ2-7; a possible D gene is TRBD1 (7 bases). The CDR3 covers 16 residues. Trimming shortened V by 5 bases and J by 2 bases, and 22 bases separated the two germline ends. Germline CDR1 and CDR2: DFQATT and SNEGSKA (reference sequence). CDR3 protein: CSAPALQGRIAYEQYF. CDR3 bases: TGCAGTGCTCCGGCGCTACAGGGGAGGATAGCCTACGAGCAGTACTTC.

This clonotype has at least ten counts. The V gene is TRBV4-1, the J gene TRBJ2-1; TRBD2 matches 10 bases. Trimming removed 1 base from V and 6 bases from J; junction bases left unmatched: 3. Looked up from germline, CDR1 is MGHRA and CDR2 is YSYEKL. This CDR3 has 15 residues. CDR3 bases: TGCGCCAGCAGCCAAGGTAGCGGGGGGTTCAATGAGCAGTTCTTC. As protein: CASSQGSGGFNEQFF.

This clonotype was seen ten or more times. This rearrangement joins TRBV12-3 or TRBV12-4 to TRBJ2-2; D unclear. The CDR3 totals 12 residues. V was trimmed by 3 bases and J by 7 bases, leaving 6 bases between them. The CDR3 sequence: CASSLMGGELFF. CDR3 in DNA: TGTGCCAGCAGTTTGATGGGCGGGGAGCTGTTTTTT.

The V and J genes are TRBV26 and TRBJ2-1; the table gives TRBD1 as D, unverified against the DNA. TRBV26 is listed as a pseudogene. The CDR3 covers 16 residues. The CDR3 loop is CASKNPGGGFYNEQFF. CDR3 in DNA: TGTGCCAGCAAGAATCCGGGCGGGGGCTTCTACAATGAGCAGTTCTTC.

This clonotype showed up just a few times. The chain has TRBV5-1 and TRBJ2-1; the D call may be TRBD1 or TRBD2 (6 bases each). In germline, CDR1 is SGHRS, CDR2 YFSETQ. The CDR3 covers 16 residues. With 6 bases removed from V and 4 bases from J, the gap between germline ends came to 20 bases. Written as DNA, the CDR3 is TGCGCCAGCACCCCGGAGGGGGGTAGTGAGTACAATGAGCAGTTCTTC. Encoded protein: CASTPEGGSEYNEQFF.

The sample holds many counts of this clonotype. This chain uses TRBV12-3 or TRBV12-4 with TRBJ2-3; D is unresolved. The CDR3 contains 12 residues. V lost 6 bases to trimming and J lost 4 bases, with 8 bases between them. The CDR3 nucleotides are TGTGCCAGCAGCCCGGTGCCAGATACGCAGTATTTT. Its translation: CASSPVPDTQYF.

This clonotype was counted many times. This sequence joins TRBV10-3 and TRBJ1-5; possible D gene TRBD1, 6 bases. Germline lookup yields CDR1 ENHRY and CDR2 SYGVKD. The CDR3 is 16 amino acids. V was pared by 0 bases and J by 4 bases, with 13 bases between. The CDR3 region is CAISESRRGDNQPQHF. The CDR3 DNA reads TGTGCCATCAGTGAGTCGAGAAGGGGGGATAATCAGCCCCAGCATTTT.

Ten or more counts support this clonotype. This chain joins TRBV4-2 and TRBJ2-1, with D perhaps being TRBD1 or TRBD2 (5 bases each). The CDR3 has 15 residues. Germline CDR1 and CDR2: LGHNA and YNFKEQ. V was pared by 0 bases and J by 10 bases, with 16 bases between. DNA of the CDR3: TGTGCCAGCAGCCAAGATCAAGGGGTGGTAGCGGAGCAGTTCTTC. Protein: CASSQDQGVVAEQFF.

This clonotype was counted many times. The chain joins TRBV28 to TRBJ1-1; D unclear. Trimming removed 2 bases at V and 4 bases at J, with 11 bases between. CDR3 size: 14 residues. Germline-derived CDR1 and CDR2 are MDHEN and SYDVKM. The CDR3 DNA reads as TGTGCCAGCAGTTTAGGTTGGGTGGGCACTGAAGCTTTCTTT. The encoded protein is CASSLGWVGTEAFF.

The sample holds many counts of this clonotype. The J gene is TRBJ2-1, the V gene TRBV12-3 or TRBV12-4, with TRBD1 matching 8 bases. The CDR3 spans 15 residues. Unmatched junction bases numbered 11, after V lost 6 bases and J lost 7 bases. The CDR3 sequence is CASSPPRGQRNEQFF. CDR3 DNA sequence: TGTGCCAGCAGCCCCCCCAGGGGGCAGCGGAATGAGCAGTTCTTC.

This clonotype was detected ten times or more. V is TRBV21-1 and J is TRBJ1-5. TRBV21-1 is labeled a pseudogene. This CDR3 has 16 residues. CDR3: CASSQLQGGKGQPQHF. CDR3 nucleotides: TGTGCCAGCAGCCAGCTACAGGGAGGGAAAGGGCAGCCCCAGCATTTT.

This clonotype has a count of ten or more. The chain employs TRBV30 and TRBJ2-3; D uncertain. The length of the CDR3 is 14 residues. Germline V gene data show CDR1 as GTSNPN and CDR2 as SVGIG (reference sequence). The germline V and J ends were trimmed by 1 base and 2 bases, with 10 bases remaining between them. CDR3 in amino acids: CAWSGLTATDTQYF. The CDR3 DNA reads TGTGCCTGGAGTGGACTGACGGCCACAGATACGCAGTATTTT.

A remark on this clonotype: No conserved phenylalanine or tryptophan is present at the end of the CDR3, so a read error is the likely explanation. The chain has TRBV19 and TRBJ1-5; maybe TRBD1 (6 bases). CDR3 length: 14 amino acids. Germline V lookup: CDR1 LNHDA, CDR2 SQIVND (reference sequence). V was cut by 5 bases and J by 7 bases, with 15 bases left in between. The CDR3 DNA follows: TGTGCCAGTAGTCGCAGAGGGGGGGACCAGCCCCAGCATTAT. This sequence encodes CASSRRGGDQPQHY.

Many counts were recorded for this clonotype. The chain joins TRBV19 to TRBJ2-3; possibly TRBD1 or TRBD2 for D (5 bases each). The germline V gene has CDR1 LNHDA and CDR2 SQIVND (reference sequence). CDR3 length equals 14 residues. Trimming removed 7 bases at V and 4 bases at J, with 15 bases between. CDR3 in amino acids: CASTPVRGADTQYF. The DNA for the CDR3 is TGTGCCAGTACCCCAGTTCGGGGCGCAGATACGCAGTATTTT.

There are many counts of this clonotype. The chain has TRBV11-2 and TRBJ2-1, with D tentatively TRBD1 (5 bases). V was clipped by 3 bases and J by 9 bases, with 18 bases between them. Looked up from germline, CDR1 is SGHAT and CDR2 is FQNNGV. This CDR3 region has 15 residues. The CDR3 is CASSFDSYFLSEQFF. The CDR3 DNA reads TGTGCCAGCAGCTTCGACAGCTATTTCCTGAGTGAGCAGTTCTTC.